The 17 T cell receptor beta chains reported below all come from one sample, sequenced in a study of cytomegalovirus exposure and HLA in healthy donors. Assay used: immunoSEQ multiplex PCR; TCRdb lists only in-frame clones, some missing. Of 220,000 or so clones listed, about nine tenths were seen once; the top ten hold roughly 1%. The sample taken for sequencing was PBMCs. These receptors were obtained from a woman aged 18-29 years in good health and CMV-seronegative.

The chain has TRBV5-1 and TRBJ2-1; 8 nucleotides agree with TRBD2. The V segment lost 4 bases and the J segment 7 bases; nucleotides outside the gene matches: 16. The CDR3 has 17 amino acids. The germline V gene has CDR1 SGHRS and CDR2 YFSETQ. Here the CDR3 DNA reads TGCGCCAGCAGCCGGGAATCTGGAGCGGGAGTAGGAAATGAGCAGTTCTTC. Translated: CASSRESGAGVGNEQFF.

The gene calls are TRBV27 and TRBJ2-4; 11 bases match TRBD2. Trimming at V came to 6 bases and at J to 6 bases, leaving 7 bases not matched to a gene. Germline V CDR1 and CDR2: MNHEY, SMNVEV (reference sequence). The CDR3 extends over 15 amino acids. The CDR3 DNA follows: TGTGCCAGCAGAATAGCGGGAGGGCCTGGAAACATTCAGTACTTC. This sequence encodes CASRIAGGPGNIQYF.

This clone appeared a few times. CDR3 sequence: CASSSPSQARSYNEQFF. In DNA form, the CDR3 reads TGTGCCAGCAGTAGCCCGTCTCAGGCCCGCTCCTACAATGAGCAGTTCTTC. The rearrangement links TRBV27 to TRBJ2-1; D remains unclear. From germline, CDR1 is MNHEY and CDR2 SMNVEV (reference sequence). This CDR3 spans 17 amino acids. V was trimmed by 5 bases and J by 0 bases, leaving 17 bases between them.

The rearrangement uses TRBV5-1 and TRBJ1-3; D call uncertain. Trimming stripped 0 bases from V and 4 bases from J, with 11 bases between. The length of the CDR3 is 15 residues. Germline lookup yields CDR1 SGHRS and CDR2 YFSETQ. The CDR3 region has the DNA TGCGCCAGCAGCTTGGTGTCCCCATTCGGAAACACCATATATTTT. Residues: CASSLVSPFGNTIYF.

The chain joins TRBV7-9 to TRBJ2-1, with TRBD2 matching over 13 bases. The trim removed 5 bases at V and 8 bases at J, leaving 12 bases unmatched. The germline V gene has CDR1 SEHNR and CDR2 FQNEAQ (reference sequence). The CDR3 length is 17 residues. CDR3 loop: CASSDPTSGRFRDEQFF. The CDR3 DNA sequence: TGTGCCAGCAGCGACCCGACTAGCGGGAGGTTTCGGGATGAGCAGTTCTTC. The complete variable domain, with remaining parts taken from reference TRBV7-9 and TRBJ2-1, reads DTGVSQNPRHKITKRGQNVTFRCDPISEHNRLYWYRQTLGQGPEFLTYFQNEAQLEKSRLLSDRFSAERPKGSFSTLEIQRTEQGDSAMYLCASSDPTSGRFRDEQFFGPGTRLTVL.

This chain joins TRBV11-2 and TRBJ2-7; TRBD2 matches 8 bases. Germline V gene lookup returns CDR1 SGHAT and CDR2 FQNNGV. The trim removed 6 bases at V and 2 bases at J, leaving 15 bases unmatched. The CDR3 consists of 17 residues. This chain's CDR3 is CASRPSVGPAGAYEQYF. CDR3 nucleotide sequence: TGTGCCAGCAGACCCTCCGTCGGGCCAGCGGGAGCCTACGAGCAGTACTTC.

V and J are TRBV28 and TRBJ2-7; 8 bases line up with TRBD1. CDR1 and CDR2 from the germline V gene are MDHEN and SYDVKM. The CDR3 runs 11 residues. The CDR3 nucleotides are TGTACGACCGGGACAGGCAGCGAGCAGTACTTC. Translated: CTTGTGSEQYF.

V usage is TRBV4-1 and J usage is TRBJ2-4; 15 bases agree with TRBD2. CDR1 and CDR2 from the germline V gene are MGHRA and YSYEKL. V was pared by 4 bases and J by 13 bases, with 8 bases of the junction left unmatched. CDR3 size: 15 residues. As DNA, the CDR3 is TGCGCCAGCAGCCGGACTAGCGGGAGGGTGGGGCGACAGTACTTC. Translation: CASSRTSGRVGRQYF.

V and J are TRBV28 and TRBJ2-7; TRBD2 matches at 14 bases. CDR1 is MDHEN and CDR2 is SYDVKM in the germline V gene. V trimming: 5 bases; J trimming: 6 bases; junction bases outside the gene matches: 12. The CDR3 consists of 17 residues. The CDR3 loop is CASSEGGTSGGRVEQYF. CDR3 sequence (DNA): TGTGCCAGCAGTGAAGGAGGGACTAGCGGGGGACGGGTCGAGCAGTACTTC.

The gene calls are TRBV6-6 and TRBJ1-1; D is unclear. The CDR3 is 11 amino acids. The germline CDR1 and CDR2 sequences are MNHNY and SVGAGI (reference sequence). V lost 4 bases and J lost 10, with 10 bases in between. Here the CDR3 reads CASSLAAGAFF. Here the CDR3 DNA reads TGTGCCAGCAGTTTGGCGGCCGGAGCTTTCTTT.

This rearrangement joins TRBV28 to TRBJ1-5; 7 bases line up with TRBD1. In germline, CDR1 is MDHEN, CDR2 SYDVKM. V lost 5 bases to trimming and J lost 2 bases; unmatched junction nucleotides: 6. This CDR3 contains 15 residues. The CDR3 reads CASSRDRVGNQPQHF. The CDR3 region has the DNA TGTGCCAGCAGTCGAGACAGGGTAGGCAATCAGCCCCAGCATTTT.

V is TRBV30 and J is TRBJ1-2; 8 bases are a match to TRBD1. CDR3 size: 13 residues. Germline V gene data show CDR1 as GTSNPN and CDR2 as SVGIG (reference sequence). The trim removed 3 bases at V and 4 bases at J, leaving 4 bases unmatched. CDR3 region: CAWSADRGYGYTF. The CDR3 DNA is TGTGCCTGGAGCGCCGACAGGGGCTATGGCTACACCTTC.

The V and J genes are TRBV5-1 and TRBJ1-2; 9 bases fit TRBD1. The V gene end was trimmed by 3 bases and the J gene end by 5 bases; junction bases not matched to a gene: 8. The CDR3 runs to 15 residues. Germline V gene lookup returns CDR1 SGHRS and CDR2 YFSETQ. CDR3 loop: CASSSSVGQGYGYTF. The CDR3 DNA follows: TGCGCCAGCAGCTCGTCCGTGGGACAGGGATATGGCTACACCTTC.

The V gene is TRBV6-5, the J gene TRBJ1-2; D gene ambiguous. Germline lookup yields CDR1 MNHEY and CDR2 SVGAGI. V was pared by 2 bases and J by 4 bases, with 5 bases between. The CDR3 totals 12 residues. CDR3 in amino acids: CASSYAGYGYTF. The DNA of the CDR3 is TGTGCCAGCAGTTACGCAGGCTATGGCTACACCTTC.

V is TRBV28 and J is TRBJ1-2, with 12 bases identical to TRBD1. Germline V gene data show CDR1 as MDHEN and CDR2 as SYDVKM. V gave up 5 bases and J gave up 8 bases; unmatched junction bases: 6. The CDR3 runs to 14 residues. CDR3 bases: TGTGCCAGCAGTCCCGGGACAGGGGGCCTGGGCTACACCTTC. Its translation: CASSPGTGGLGYTF.

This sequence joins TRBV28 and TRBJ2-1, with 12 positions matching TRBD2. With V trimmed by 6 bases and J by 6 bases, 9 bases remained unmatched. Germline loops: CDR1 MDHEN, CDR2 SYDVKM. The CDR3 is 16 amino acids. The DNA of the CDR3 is TGTGCCAGCAGACCTCTCGGACTAGCGGGGCCCAATGAGCAGTTCTTC. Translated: CASRPLGLAGPNEQFF.

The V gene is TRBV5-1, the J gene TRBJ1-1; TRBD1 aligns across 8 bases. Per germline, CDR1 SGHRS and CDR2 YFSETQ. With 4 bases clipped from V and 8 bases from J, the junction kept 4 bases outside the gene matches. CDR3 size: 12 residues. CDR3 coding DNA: TGCGCCAGCAGCACTAGACAGGGGGAAGCTTTCTTT. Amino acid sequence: CASSTRQGEAFF.